This is a list of T cell receptor beta chains from one sample in a study of neurological immune-mediated disorders. From the 5' RACE reads, TCRdb called clonotypes with MiXCR, one entry per CDR3 protein. The sample shows some 87,000 distinct CDR3 sequences, less than 15% of them seen only once. The sequencing input was PBMCs. The receptors here all came from a female donor with HTLV-1-associated myelopathy (HAM/TSP). Each CDR3 is given with its conserved first and last residue. The D gene is left open where the match is weak. Size is stated for part of the rows, as once, few or many counts, or as a class when the clone is expanded.

>many|TRBV5-1|TRBD1|TRBJ2-6
TGCGCCAGCAGTCACACGAAGGCGGACAGGGAGCACTCTGGGGCCAACGTCCTGACTTTC
CASSHTKADREHSGANVLTF
>many|TRBV20-1|TRBD2|TRBJ2-1
TGCAGTGCTAGACCCGGACTAGCGGGGGGTTACAATGAGCAGTTCTTC
CSARPGLAGGYNEQFF
>many|TRBV5-1|NA|TRBJ1-2
TGCGCCAGCAGCTTGGAAGGGTCTCACTATGGCTACACCTTC
CASSLEGSHYGYTF
>few|TRBV14|TRBD1|TRBJ1-5
TGTGCCAGCAGCCACCCCCTGACAGGGAAAAATCAGCCCCAGCATTTT
CASSHPLTGKNQPQHF
>NA|TRBV5-1|TRBD2|TRBJ2-1
TGCGCCATCAGCTTGGAACTAGCGGGGGACAATGAGCAGTTCTTC
CAISLELAGDNEQFF
>many|TRBV7-2|TRBD1|TRBJ2-1
TGTGCCAGCAGCTTAATGAGGCCCGGGACAGGGTTTTCAGGAGAGCAGTTCTTC
CASSLMRPGTGFSGEQFF
>many|TRBV5-1|TRBD2|TRBJ2-3
TGCGCCAGCAGCGCCCTAGCGGGGGATACGCAGTATTTT
CASSALAGDTQYF
>many|TRBV20-1|NA|TRBJ2-2
TGCAGTGCTAGAGATGCGGGCGCGGGCACCGGGGAGCTGTTTTTT
CSARDAGAGTGELFF
>few|TRBV12-3/TRBV12-4|TRBD1|TRBJ1-2
TGTGCCAGCAGTACTACGGGGACAGAGTATGGCTACACCTTC
CASSTTGTEYGYTF
>many|TRBV5-1|TRBD1|TRBJ1-2
TGCGCCAGCAGCTTGATAATGACAGGGGGCGCCGGCTATGGCTACACCTTC
CASSLIMTGGAGYGYTF
>few|TRBV12-3/TRBV12-4|NA|TRBJ2-3
TGTGCCAGCAGTTCTTGGGCCGCTCCGGATACGCAGTATTTT
CASSSWAAPDTQYF
>many|TRBV4-1|TRBD2|TRBJ2-1
TGCGCCAGCAGCCAAGAAGGGACTAGCGCTTCTTCCTACAATGAGCAGTTCTTC
CASSQEGTSASSYNEQFF
>NA|TRBV5-1|TRBD1|TRBJ2-1
TGCGCCAGCGGACTTACAGGGGGCGCGTACAATGATCAGTTCTTC
CASGLTGGAYNDQFF
>medium-sized|TRBV5-1|TRBD2|TRBJ2-1
TGCGCCAGCAGCTCACGACCGGGGGGTCCAAATGAGCAGTTCTTC
CASSSRPGGPNEQFF
>many|TRBV2|NA|TRBJ2-7
TGTGCCAGCAGCGGGGCGACCGGGGTAGAGCAGTACTTC
CASSGATGVEQYF
>many|TRBV5-5|TRBD1|TRBJ2-7
TGTGCCAGCAGCCGAAACGAGTTAAACAGGGGATACGAGCAGTACTTC
CASSRNELNRGYEQYF
>many|TRBV29-1|TRBD1|TRBJ2-7
TGCAGCGTCCGGGCAGGGGACAGGGTCTACGAGCAGTACTTC
CSVRAGDRVYEQYF
>many|TRBV10-3|TRBD1|TRBJ2-5
TGTGCCATCAGGATGGGACAGGGAGAAGAGACCCAGTACTTC
CAIRMGQGEETQYF
>few|TRBV7-9|TRBD1|TRBJ1-1
TGTGCCAGCAGCCCCGACAGGGCTTCGGTTGAAGCTTTCTTT
CASSPDRASVEAFF
>many|TRBV5-1|TRBD1|TRBJ2-5
TGCGCCAGCAGCCAACAGGGGGCGGGGGAGACCCAGTACTTC
CASSQQGAGETQYF
>many|TRBV4-1|NA|TRBJ1-1
TGCGCCAGCAGCCACCTGGACACTCGTAGGTCGGCTTTCTTT
CASSHLDTRRSAFF
>many|TRBV6-5|TRBD1|TRBJ1-1
TGTGCCAGCAGTTACGGGACAGGGAACACTGAAGCTTTCTTT
CASSYGTGNTEAFF
>many|TRBV7-3|NA|TRBJ1-2
TGTGCCAGCAGCTTAAGACCGGGGGTTCCCTATGGCTACACCTTC
CASSLRPGVPYGYTF